In its sample, the clone carrying this T cell receptor beta chain was seen many times. Its cognate antigen is unknown. This sample is drawn from a study of blood T cells in healthy people across ages. Together with a sample-barcoded 5' primer, a J-beta primer mix was included in a second PCR lasting roughly 6 to 12 cycles. TCRdb independently ran MiXCR on the 5' RACE reads; one entry per CDR3 protein. Among approximately 900,000 distinct CDR3 sequences listed, around 48% were seen once. Whole-study results and caveats: Per million T cells, the diversity of TCR beta decreased roughly linearly as age advanced.

The V and J ends lost 3 bases and 0 bases respectively, with 9 bases between them. CDR3 length equals 14 residues. In germline, CDR1 is ENHRY, CDR2 SYGVKD. Per-sample yields of isolated PBMCs were at least 6.5 million. The sequenced sample consisted of blood. The V gene is TRBV10-3, the J gene TRBJ2-7; maybe TRBD1 (5 bases). The TCR sequence derives from a man in his thirties or forties in good health. CDR3 in amino acids: CAISDHRFSYEQYF. CDR3 in DNA: TGTGCCATCAGTGATCACAGGTTCTCCTACGAGCAGTACTTC.